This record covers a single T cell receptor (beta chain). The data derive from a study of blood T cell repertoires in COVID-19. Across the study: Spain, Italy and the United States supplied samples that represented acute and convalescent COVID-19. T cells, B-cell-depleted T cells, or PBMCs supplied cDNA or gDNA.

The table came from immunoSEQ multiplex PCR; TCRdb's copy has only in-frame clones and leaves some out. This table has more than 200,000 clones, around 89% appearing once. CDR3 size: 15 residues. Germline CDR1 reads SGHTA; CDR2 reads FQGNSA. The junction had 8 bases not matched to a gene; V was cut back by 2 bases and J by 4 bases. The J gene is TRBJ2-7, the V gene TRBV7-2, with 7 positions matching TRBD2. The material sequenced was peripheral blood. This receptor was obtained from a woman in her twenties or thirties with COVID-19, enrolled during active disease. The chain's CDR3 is CASSLWWQGGYEQYV. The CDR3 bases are TGTGCCAGCAGCTTATGGTGGCAGGGAGGGTACGAGCAGTACGTC.